The source of this T cell receptor beta chain is a study of identical twins. General observations from the study: There were fewer insertions in abundant cord blood beta clonotypes, but memory repertoires showed no such pattern.

Template switching supplied a universal primer site; unique molecular identifiers were carried on the cDNA. TCRdb reprocessed the 5' RACE reads via MiXCR and lists one record per CDR3 protein. The data hold nearly 900,000 distinct CDR3 sequences, with around an eighth observed a single time. In the case of this clonotype: Its cognate antigen is unknown.

The data also belong to a second study, concerning yellow fever vaccine responses in identical twins.

The sequenced sample was PBMCs. This clonotype was sampled from a woman under 30 in good health.

The CDR3 region is CASSSTAAWGGYTF. The CDR3 DNA reads as TGTGCCAGCAGTTCCACAGCGGCGTGGGGCGGCTACACCTTC. The rearrangement links TRBV27 to TRBJ1-2; perhaps TRBD1 as D (5 bases). Trimming removed 4 bases from V and 8 bases from J, with 17 bases in between. CDR1 is MNHEY, CDR2 SMNVEV, per germline (reference sequence). The length of the CDR3 is 14 residues.